The 4 T cell receptor beta chains below were found in one sample sequenced in a study of cytomegalovirus exposure and HLA in healthy donors (dated by TCRdb to 2016 to 2017). The protocol used for the library was the immunoSEQ multiplex PCR assay. For the multiplex PCR, a mixture combining 60 forward primers for TCR Vbeta segments and 13 reverse primers for TCR Jbeta segments was used. TCRdb mirrors the immuneACCESS table, restricted to in-frame sequences. Some clones are absent from its copies; in checked studies, under half trace to an unresolved V gene, and the reason for the others is unknown. For this sample, the table gives 200,000 or so clones. The ten largest clones represent over 0.95% of the sample. Sequencing input: PBMCs. The origin of the receptors is a girl aged 2 to 10 in good health and CMV-seropositive.

The chain joins TRBV5-1 to TRBJ2-1; 8 bases line up with TRBD2. CDR1 is SGHRS and CDR2 is YFSETQ in the germline V gene. The CDR3 consists of 14 residues. Losses at the gene ends were 0 bases for V and 6 bases for J; bases not matched to a gene: 2. For the CDR3, the DNA is TGCGCCAGCAGCTTGGAGGCGGGAGGCAATGAGCAGTTCTTC. Its protein product is CASSLEAGGNEQFF. Drawing the rest from reference TRBV5-1 and TRBJ2-1, the complete variable domain is KAGVTQTPRYLIKTRGQQVTLSCSPISGHRSVSWYQQTPGQGLQFLFEYFSETQRNKGNFPGRFSGRQFSNSRSEMNVSTLELGDSALYLCASSLEAGGNEQFFGPGTRLTVL.

The gene calls are TRBV11-2 and TRBJ2-5; the D gene is possibly TRBD2 (6 bases). V was trimmed by 1 base and J by 5 bases, leaving 14 bases between them. Germline CDR1 reads SGHAT; CDR2 reads FQNNGV. The CDR3 spans 15 residues. The CDR3 protein is CASSLALASGETQYF. CDR3 bases: TGTGCCAGCAGCTTAGCCCTAGCGAGTGGGGAGACCCAGTACTTC.

The chain joins TRBV2 to TRBJ2-7; 9 bases are shared with TRBD2. The CDR3 spans 16 residues. Germline V gene sequence: CDR1 SNHLY, CDR2 FYNNEI. V shed 8 bases and J 1 base; nucleotides not matched to a gene: 12. This CDR3 reads CASRDLGLAASYEQYF. CDR3 in DNA: TGTGCCAGCCGGGACTTGGGACTAGCTGCTTCCTACGAGCAGTACTTC.

The gene calls are TRBV27 and TRBJ1-1; tentatively, D is TRBD1 (5 bases). The CDR3 totals 15 residues. V lost 0 bases and J 0 bases, leaving 8 bases between the germline ends. CDR1 is MNHEY and CDR2 is SMNVEV in the germline V gene (reference sequence). The DNA of the CDR3 is TGTGCCAGCAGTTTATCGACGACAGTGAACACTGAAGCTTTCTTT. Translation gives CASSLSTTVNTEAFF.